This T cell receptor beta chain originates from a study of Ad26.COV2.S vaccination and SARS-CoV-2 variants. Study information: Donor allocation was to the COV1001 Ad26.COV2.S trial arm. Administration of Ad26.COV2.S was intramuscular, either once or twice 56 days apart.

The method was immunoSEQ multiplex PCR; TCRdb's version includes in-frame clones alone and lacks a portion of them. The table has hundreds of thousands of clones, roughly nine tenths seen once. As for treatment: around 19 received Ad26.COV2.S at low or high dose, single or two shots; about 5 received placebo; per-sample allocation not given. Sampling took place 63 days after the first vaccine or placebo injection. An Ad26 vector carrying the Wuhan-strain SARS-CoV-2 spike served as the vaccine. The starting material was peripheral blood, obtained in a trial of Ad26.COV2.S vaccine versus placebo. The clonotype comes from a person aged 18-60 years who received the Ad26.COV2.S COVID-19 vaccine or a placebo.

The CDR3 protein is CASSWRVATNEKLFF. CDR3 DNA sequence: TGTGCCAGCAGCTGGCGGGTGGCGACTAATGAAAAACTGTTTTTT. The chain couples TRBV5-5 to TRBJ1-4; no definite D call. Germline V CDR1 and CDR2: SGHKS, YYEKEE (reference sequence). Trimming shortened V by 3 bases and J by 2 bases, and 11 bases separated the two germline ends. The length of the CDR3 is 15 residues. Complete variable domain (other parts from reference TRBV5-5 and TRBJ1-4): DAGVTQSPTHLIKTRGQQVTLRCSPISGHKSVSWYQQVLGQGPQFIFQYYEKEERGRGNFPDRFSARQFPNYSSELNVNALLLGDSALYLCASSWRVATNEKLFFGSGTQLSVL.